This TCR beta chain emerged from a study of OX40 agonist ivuxolimab in advanced cancers. Whole-study findings and limits: Researchers did not determine the expanded peripheral T cells' antigen specificity. At 0.1 to 3.0 mg/kg, clonal expansion of CD4+ and CD8+ blood T cells had occurred by week 6. Averaged across samples, CD8+ T cells carried more expanded clones than CD4+ did.

This clone was seen just once. The antigen remains unidentified. TCRdb keeps only in-frame clones here, not all; method: immunoSEQ multiplex PCR. The table shows more than 30,000 clones, with approximately 89% occurring only once. The sequence came from an adult with an advanced solid tumor such as melanoma, head and neck, liver or kidney cancer. Sequences were derived from CD4+ or CD8+ T cells sorted from blood, sampled in a trial of the OX40 agonist ivuxolimab.

CDR3 nucleotides: TGTGCCAGCAGTTCGACAGGGGCGAATGAAAAACTGTTTTTT. Translated, it gives CASSSTGANEKLFF. The J gene is TRBJ1-4, the V gene TRBV11-2; 8 positions agree with TRBD1. There are 14 residues in the CDR3. Trimming took 6 bases from V and 5 from J; bases not matched to a gene: 5. CDR1 SGHAT and CDR2 FQNNGV come from the germline V gene.